These T cell receptor beta chains were read from a single sample in a study of response to subunit inactivated influenza vaccine. Each CDR3 protein is one row after TCRdb ran MiXCR on the RT-PCR reads. The sample consists of about 500,000 distinct CDR3 sequences, 10% to 15% of them appearing once. Specimen: PBMCs from blood, collected roughly 47 days after vaccination. The receptors come from a man over 45 who received an inactivated influenza vaccine. Each CDR3 is given with its conserved first and last residue. The D gene is left open where the match is weak. Clone sizes are given selectively: once, few, many, or a class where the clone is expanded.

>TRBV27|many|NA|TRBJ2-1
CASSRPGTYNEQFF
TGTGCCAGCAGTAGACCCGGGACATACAATGAGCAGTTCTTC
>TRBV2|NA|NA|TRBJ2-3
CASSDSRTTGTQYF
TGTGCCAGCAGTGACAGTAGAACCACAGGTACGCAGTATTTT
>TRBV7-8|NA|NA|TRBJ2-3
CASSPMPTDTQYF
TGTGCCAGCAGCCCAATGCCCACAGATACGCAGTATTTT
>TRBV20-1|NA|NA|TRBJ2-7
CSARGIDVDEQYF
TGCAGTGCTAGGGGGATTGATGTCGACGAGCAGTACTTC
>TRBV5-1|few|TRBD1|TRBJ2-2
CASSPGQGATGELFF
TGCGCCAGCAGTCCTGGACAGGGGGCAACCGGGGAGCTGTTTTTT
>TRBV20-1|NA|NA|TRBJ2-6
CSARDITGRTGANVLTF
TGCAGTGCTAGAGATATCACAGGGCGGACTGGGGCCAACGTCCTGACTTTC
>TRBV29-1|NA|NA|TRBJ2-5
CSVADRKETQYF
TGCAGCGTTGCGGACAGAAAAGAGACCCAGTACTTC
>TRBV7-9|few|NA|TRBJ2-7
CATTTYYEQYF
TGTGCCACCACTACCTACTACGAGCAGTACTTC
>TRBV4-3|once|NA|TRBJ1-5
CASSQEAGGRGYQPQHF
TGCGCCAGCAGCCAAGAGGCTGGTGGCAGGGGATATCAGCCCCAGCATTTT
>TRBV6-1|NA|NA|TRBJ1-5
CASTRFGRTNQPQHF
TGTGCCAGCACCCGATTTGGACGGACTAATCAGCCCCAGCATTTT
>TRBV4-3|many|NA|TRBJ2-7
CASSHRERSSYEQYF
TGCGCCAGCAGCCACAGGGAGAGGAGCTCCTACGAGCAGTACTTC
>TRBV7-6|few|NA|TRBJ2-7
CASSLGSDISYEQYF
TGTGCCAGCAGCTTAGGGTCAGATATCTCCTACGAGCAGTACTTC
>TRBV19|NA|NA|TRBJ1-3
CASSIAGFRGNTIYF
TGTGCCAGTAGTATCGCCGGATTTCGGGGAAACACCATATATTTT
>TRBV12-3/TRBV12-4|few|TRBD2|TRBJ2-7
CASSNSGRRQGEQYF
TGTGCCAGCAGTAATAGCGGGAGGCGCCAGGGCGAGCAGTACTTC
>TRBV12-3/TRBV12-4|few|NA|TRBJ2-1
CASSLGLETYNEQFF
TGTGCCAGCAGTTTAGGGCTGGAGACCTACAATGAGCAGTTCTTC
>TRBV27|few|TRBD2|TRBJ2-3
CASSLSAGVTQYF
TGTGCCAGCAGTTTATCCGCGGGGGTTACGCAGTATTTT
>TRBV20-1|many|TRBD1|TRBJ2-2
CSAYPLGYRGPDGELFF
TGCAGTGCTTATCCCCTGGGGTACAGGGGGCCTGACGGGGAGCTGTTTTTT
>TRBV7-9|few|TRBD1|TRBJ2-5
CASSWTGGKETQYF
TGTGCCAGCAGCTGGACAGGGGGAAAAGAGACCCAGTACTTC
>TRBV15|NA|TRBD2|TRBJ2-5
CATSRRLAGGRPQETQYF
TGTGCCACCAGCAGGCGACTAGCGGGGGGTCGGCCCCAAGAGACCCAGTACTTC
>TRBV27|NA|TRBD2|TRBJ2-3
CASSLSLAGPMSTDTQYF
TGTGCCAGCAGTTTATCCCTAGCGGGGCCGATGAGCACAGATACGCAGTATTTT
>TRBV5-1|few|NA|TRBJ1-1
CASSSEPGDTEAFF
TGCGCCAGCAGCTCGGAGCCAGGGGACACTGAAGCTTTCTTT
>TRBV11-2|many|NA|TRBJ2-1
CASSSLARAYNEQFF
TGTGCCAGCAGCAGTCTAGCGCGGGCCTACAATGAGCAGTTCTTC
>TRBV12-3/TRBV12-4|NA|NA|TRBJ2-7
CASSSGVRRYEQYF
TGTGCCAGCAGTTCGGGGGTCCGCAGATACGAGCAGTACTTC
>TRBV4-2|NA|TRBD2|TRBJ2-1
CASSQAQGLAGGGSYNEQFF
TGTGCCAGCAGCCAAGCCCAGGGACTAGCGGGGGGTGGGTCCTACAATGAGCAGTTCTTC
>TRBV5-1|few|TRBD1|TRBJ2-7
CASRRDRGIEQQYF
TGCGCCAGCAGGCGGGACAGGGGGATAGAGCAGCAGTACTTC
>TRBV12-3/TRBV12-4|NA|TRBD2|TRBJ2-1
CATHSISGGNEQFF
TGTGCCACCCACTCCATATCCGGGGGGAATGAGCAGTTCTTC
>TRBV6-5|NA|NA|TRBJ2-3
CASSYGGRDNTDTQYF
TGTGCCAGCAGTTACGGAGGCAGGGATAACACAGATACGCAGTATTTT
>TRBV7-6|NA|TRBD2|TRBJ2-7
CASSLASGSATYEQYF
TGTGCCAGCAGCTTAGCGAGCGGGAGCGCCACATACGAGCAGTACTTC
>TRBV29-1|NA|TRBD2|TRBJ2-3
CSVGGLAGEKVSLTDTQYF
TGCAGCGTCGGGGGACTAGCGGGAGAAAAAGTAAGCCTCACAGATACGCAGTATTTT
>TRBV29-1|few|NA|TRBJ2-5
CSVHPGNVAETQYF
TGCAGCGTTCACCCAGGGAACGTGGCAGAGACCCAGTACTTC
>TRBV11-2|NA|NA|TRBJ2-7
CASSSLRYSYEQYF
TGTGCCAGCAGCTCCTTACGATACTCCTACGAGCAGTACTTC
>TRBV7-9|NA|TRBD1|TRBJ2-3
CASSEPNRQGSTDTQYF
TGTGCCAGCAGCGAACCGAACAGACAGGGTAGCACAGATACGCAGTATTTT
>TRBV7-8|NA|NA|TRBJ2-7
CASSLLDRSYEQYF
TGTGCCAGCAGCTTACTAGATAGAAGCTACGAGCAGTACTTC
>TRBV30|NA|NA|TRBJ1-2
CAWSVLGPPSGYGYTF
TGTGCCTGGAGTGTACTAGGACCGCCCTCGGGCTATGGCTACACCTTC
>TRBV4-3|many|TRBD2|TRBJ2-7
CASSQGLADYEQYF
TGCGCCAGCAGCCAAGGACTAGCGGATTACGAGCAGTACTTC
>TRBV4-3|NA|NA|TRBJ1-3
CASSQTARSGNTIYF
TGCGCCAGCAGCCAAACAGCGCGCTCTGGAAACACCATATATTTT
>TRBV29-1|many|NA|TRBJ1-5
CSVGGGRSNQPQHF
TGCAGCGTTGGAGGAGGGAGAAGCAATCAGCCCCAGCATTTT
>TRBV29-1|NA|TRBD1|TRBJ2-7
CSAKGAYYEQYF
TGCAGCGCCAAGGGGGCTTACTACGAGCAGTACTTC
>TRBV20-1|NA|NA|TRBJ2-6
CSAQTGIGANVLTF
TGCAGTGCTCAGACGGGGATTGGGGCCAACGTCCTGACTTTC
>TRBV7-3|NA|NA|TRBJ2-5
CASSSPSGVRETQYF
TGTGCCAGCAGCTCCCCCAGTGGGGTGCGAGAGACCCAGTACTTC
>TRBV7-2|NA|NA|TRBJ2-1
CASQYGVNEQFF
TGTGCAAGCCAGTATGGGGTCAATGAGCAGTTCTTC
>TRBV6-5|few|TRBD1|TRBJ1-2
CASSYSPGQGTGYTF
TGTGCCAGCAGTTACTCCCCGGGACAGGGAACAGGCTACACCTTC
>TRBV6-5|NA|NA|TRBJ2-2
CASSYFLGHTNTGELFF
TGTGCCAGCAGTTACTTCCTAGGACACACGAACACCGGGGAGCTGTTTTTT
>TRBV12-3/TRBV12-4|NA|TRBD2|TRBJ2-6
CAICLRLAGKGKSGANVLTF
TGTGCCATCTGCTTGCGACTAGCGGGGAAAGGAAAGTCTGGGGCCAACGTCCTGACTTTC
>TRBV12-3/TRBV12-4|many|NA|TRBJ2-1
CASSPRERQKSEQFF
TGTGCCAGCAGCCCTAGGGAGCGGCAAAAATCAGAGCAGTTCTTC